The 21 T cell receptor beta chains below come from one sample, sequenced in a study of human T cells and chemical hapten exposure. Time point noted: patch test 3, about 24 weeks after DPC sensitization. The treatment: therapeutic diphenylcyclopropenone sensitization with weekly scalp DPC. A single record per CDR3 protein comes from TCRdb applying MiXCR to the RACE reads. The sample has 82,000 or so distinct CDR3 sequences, about an eighth seen once. The sample consisted of whole blood, taken in connection with sensitization to the hapten diphenylcyclopropenone (DPC). The receptors shown here come from a woman aged 50 to 60 with alopecia areata. Some clones in this sample may be carry-over from other donors' samples.

The J gene is TRBJ2-2, the V gene TRBV5-1; maybe TRBD1 (6 bases). Per the germline V gene, CDR1 is SGHRS and CDR2 is YFSETQ. The CDR3 has 15 amino acids. V was trimmed by 4 bases and J by 1 base, leaving 11 bases between them. CDR3 DNA: TGCGCCAGCAGCCGAACGGACAGGAACACCGGGGAGCTGTTTTTT. Its protein is CASSRTDRNTGELFF.

The rearrangement links TRBV9 to TRBJ2-1; TRBD1 or TRBD2 may be the D gene (6 bases each). CDR1 and CDR2 (germline): SGDLS, YYNGEE. CDR3 length equals 14 residues. The V and J ends lost 0 bases and 7 bases respectively, with 11 bases between them. CDR3 nucleotide sequence: TGTGCCAGCAGCGTAGGCCAGGGGAGGAATGAGCAGTTCTTC. Its translation: CASSVGQGRNEQFF.

The genes are TRBV11-1 and TRBJ1-6; D is uncertain. Germline CDR1 reads SGHAT; CDR2 reads FQDESV (reference sequence). Trimming pared 1 base from V and 10 bases from J, leaving 11 bases between. The CDR3 spans 14 residues. The chain's CDR3 is CASSLGSDVSPLHF. Written as DNA, the CDR3 is TGTGCCAGCAGCTTAGGTTCGGACGTCTCACCCCTCCACTTT.

The chain joins TRBV18 to TRBJ1-1; D not certain. CDR1 is KGHSH, CDR2 LQKENI, per germline. CDR3 length equals 14 residues. V dropped 4 bases and J dropped 4 bases, with 13 bases sitting between them. The CDR3 nucleotides read TGTGCCAGCTCACAGCTATCGGAGGGCACTGAAGCTTTCTTT. Amino acids: CASSQLSEGTEAFF.

The V and J genes are TRBV19 and TRBJ2-7, with 7 bases that match TRBD2. Per germline, CDR1 LNHDA and CDR2 SQIVND (reference sequence). V dropped 5 bases and J dropped 7; count of bases not matched to a gene: 11. This CDR3 is 14 amino acids long. The CDR3, as DNA: TGTGCCAGTAGTCCAAGCTCCACTAGCGAGGAGCAGTACTTC. Protein sequence: CASSPSSTSEEQYF.

This clonotype turned up a few times. CDR3: CASSPQRDSGRETQYF. DNA for the CDR3: TGTGCCAGCAGCCCTCAGCGGGATTCGGGCAGAGAGACCCAGTACTTC. The chain combines TRBV11-2 with TRBJ2-5; 7 positions agree with TRBD2. This CDR3 is 16 amino acids long. Germline V CDR1 and CDR2: SGHAT, FQNNGV. Trimming removed 5 bases from V and 4 bases from J; junction bases left unmatched: 13.

The chain employs TRBV28 and TRBJ1-5, with 7 positions matching TRBD1. The V and J ends lost 7 bases and 12 bases, in that order; junction bases with no gene match: 12. The CDR3 is made up of 13 amino acids. Germline values: CDR1 MDHEN, CDR2 SYDVKM. For the CDR3, the DNA is TGTGCCAGCATTAAACAAAGGGACAGTCACCAGCATTTT. This encodes CASIKQRDSHQHF.

This clonotype was observed a handful of times. The chain carries TRBV30 and TRBJ1-1; 8 nucleotides match TRBD1. The J segment lost 10 bases and the V segment lost 2 bases, leaving 3 bases of the junction unmatched. Germline V gene sequence: CDR1 GTSNPN, CDR2 SVGIG (reference sequence). The length of the CDR3 is 11 residues. The CDR3 sequence: CAWSNGQGAFF. The CDR3 nucleotides read TGTGCCTGGAGTAACGGACAGGGAGCTTTCTTT.

The chain has TRBV29-1 and TRBJ2-2, with TRBD1 identical over 7 bases. The germline gives CDR1 SQVTM, CDR2 ANQGSEA. This CDR3 spans 13 amino acids. V lost 7 bases, J lost 6 bases, and 8 bases stayed unmatched. CDR3 DNA: TGCAGCGCGTGGACAGGATCTCCCGGGGAGCTGTTTTTT. Protein product: CSAWTGSPGELFF.

The chain has TRBV29-1 and TRBJ2-7; 9 nucleotides align to TRBD1. The CDR3 sequence is 11 residues long. The germline gives CDR1 SQVTM, CDR2 ANQGSEA. J was trimmed by 5 bases and V by 7 bases; bases with no gene match: 3. The CDR3 loop is CSARTGDEQYF. CDR3 sequence (DNA): TGCAGCGCCCGGACAGGGGACGAGCAGTACTTC.

The chain uses TRBV5-1 and TRBJ2-6; TRBD2 matches at 10 bases. Germline CDR1 SGHRS, CDR2 YFSETQ. V lost 0 bases, J lost 4 bases, and 4 bases stayed unmatched. CDR3 length equals 17 residues. CDR3 in amino acids: CASSLASGSTGANVLTF. The CDR3 DNA reads TGCGCCAGCAGCTTGGCTAGCGGGAGTACCGGGGCCAACGTCCTGACTTTC.

This rearrangement joins TRBV13 to TRBJ2-4; 8 positions agree with TRBD2. The CDR3 runs 16 residues. With 0 bases clipped from V and 3 bases from J, the junction kept 4 bases outside the gene matches. The germline gives CDR1 PRHDT, CDR2 FYEKMQ (reference sequence). CDR3 nucleotide sequence: TGTGCCAGCAGCTTAGGAGCGGGAGATAGCAAAAACATTCAGTACTTC. It encodes CASSLGAGDSKNIQYF.

In its sample, this clonotype was seen many times. CDR3 DNA sequence: TGTGCCAGCCTTTTCTCCACAGGGAACACTGAAGCTTTCTTT. This sequence encodes CASLFSTGNTEAFF. The chain couples TRBV11-2 to TRBJ1-1; a possible D gene is TRBD1 (5 bases). Per the germline V gene, CDR1 is SGHAT and CDR2 is FQNNGV. The CDR3 has 14 residues. Trimming shortened V by 8 bases and J by 1 base, and 14 bases separated the two germline ends.

This clonotype was detected only a few times. This chain links TRBV12-3 or TRBV12-4 with TRBJ2-7; 7 nucleotides agree with TRBD1. The CDR3 extends over 14 amino acids. The J segment lost 2 bases and the V segment lost 6 bases, leaving 7 bases of the junction unmatched. The CDR3 reads CASSFRQGAYEQYF. The CDR3 DNA reads as TGTGCCAGCAGCTTCCGACAGGGAGCCTACGAGCAGTACTTC.

This clonotype was found a few times. CDR3 sequence (DNA): TGCAGTGCTAGATATGCGACAGAACTCACTGAAGCTTTCTTT. It translates to CSARYATELTEAFF. The gene calls are TRBV20-1 and TRBJ1-1, with a possible D match to TRBD1 (5 bases). The germline V gene encodes CDR1 DFQATT and CDR2 SNEGSKA (reference sequence). V gave up 2 bases and J gave up 4 bases, with 14 bases separating them. This CDR3 comprises 14 residues.

Many counts were recorded for this clonotype. The rearrangement uses TRBV20-1 and TRBJ2-1; D might be TRBD2 (6 bases). The germline V gene encodes CDR1 DFQATT and CDR2 SNEGSKA (reference sequence). Trimming stripped 3 bases from V and 8 bases from J, with 17 bases between. The CDR3 covers 14 residues. CDR3 in amino acids: CSASVGLPGDEQFF. CDR3 in DNA: TGCAGTGCTAGTGTGGGGCTTCCGGGGGATGAGCAGTTCTTC.

The chain employs TRBV10-3 and TRBJ2-3; 9 nucleotides align to TRBD2. CDR1 and CDR2 (germline): ENHRY, SYGVKD. Trimming removed 1 base from V and 4 bases from J; junction bases left unmatched: 6. The CDR3 length is 16 residues. The CDR3 reads CAISEFGSGSPDTQYF. Written as DNA, the CDR3 is TGTGCCATCAGTGAGTTCGGTAGCGGGAGTCCAGATACGCAGTATTTT.

Only a few counts were recorded for this clonotype. The V gene is TRBV18, the J gene TRBJ1-2; D is unclear. Trimming took off 3 bases at V and 1 base at J, with 12 bases between the two ends. Germline V gene data show CDR1 as KGHSH and CDR2 as LQKENI. This CDR3 is 15 amino acids long. CDR3 sequence (DNA): TGTGCCAGCTCACCCCCCAGGATTGGTAACTATGGCTACACCTTC. Its translation is CASSPPRIGNYGYTF.

The V gene is TRBV9, the J gene TRBJ1-2; 7 bases are a match to TRBD1. The length of the CDR3 is 15 residues. Per the germline V gene, CDR1 is SGDLS and CDR2 is YYNGEE. Losses at the gene ends were 4 bases for V and 2 bases for J; bases not matched to a gene: 8. This CDR3 reads CASSTRQGKNYGYTF. CDR3 nucleotide sequence: TGTGCCAGCAGCACCAGACAGGGAAAGAACTATGGCTACACCTTC.

The chain links TRBV10-2 to TRBJ2-4, with 9 nucleotides matching TRBD2. The ends lost 2 bases at V and 0 bases at J; junction bases unmatched: 11. CDR3 length: 19 amino acids. Germline V gene sequence: CDR1 WSHSY, CDR2 SAAADI. The CDR3, as DNA: TGCGCCAGCAGTGAGGGGCTAGCGGGGAGGGGATTAGCCAAAAACATTCAGTACTTC. This encodes CASSEGLAGRGLAKNIQYF.

This clonotype appeared a few times. The CDR3 coding sequence is TGTGCCACCAGTGATTCTGGACAGCACACTGAAGCTTTCTTT. Protein: CATSDSGQHTEAFF. The chain recombines TRBV24-1 with TRBJ1-1, with D perhaps TRBD1 (6 bases). Trimming took 2 bases from V and 3 from J, leaving 9 bases between them. The CDR3 sequence is 14 residues long. Germline-derived CDR1 and CDR2 are KGHDR and SFDVKD.